Presented here are 18 T cell receptor delta chains from one specimen sequenced in a study of γδ T cells in repeated Plasmodium falciparum infection. Bulk repertoires came from Vgamma9/Vdelta2+ or Vdelta2-negative gammadelta T cells flow-sorted from PBMC. TCRdb made new clone calls on the multiplex PCR reads using CATT. The sample has roughly 90,000 delta-chain clones, 1.4% to 1.5% seen once. The sequenced sample was gamma-delta T cells from blood. These receptors were obtained from a pool of human donors (malaria-infected and uninfected, not separated).

This clone was seen repeatedly, ten times or more. A read error likely explains this, since a far larger clone differs by one base. J is TRDJ1 and V is TRDV2, with 11 bases aligning to TRDD3. The CDR3 length is 26 residues. V shed 0 bases, J shed 0 bases, and the junction held 32 bases outside the gene matches. The germline CDR1 and CDR2 sequences are GEAIGNYY and EKD. CDR3 region: CACDTVRPLTGLGGYAVGQYTDKLIF. In nucleotides, the CDR3 is TGTGCCTGTGACACCGTAAGGCCTCTTACTGGGCTTGGGGGATACGCGGTGGGTCAGTACACCGATAAACTCATCTTT.

Only a few counts were recorded for this clone. TCRdb's protein, taken from a much larger clone, differs from this DNA's translation at residue 15, likely owing to a read error; the protein displayed comes from the DNA. The V call is TRDV2, the J call TRDJ1, with 12 bases fitting TRDD3. The J gene was not available in TCRdb and was assigned here by matching the DNA to germline segments. This CDR3 is 18 amino acids long. Germline CDR1 is GEAIGNYY and CDR2 is EKD. The CDR3 reads CACDLAGGYALFTDRLIF. DNA of the CDR3: TGTGCCTGTGACCTTGCTGGGGGATACGCATTATTCACCGATAGACTCATCTTT.

In this sample, this clone turned up many times. V is TRDV1 and J is TRDJ1; TRDD2 agrees at 9 bases. J was trimmed by 0 bases and V by 3 bases; bases with no gene match: 14. Germline assignment: CDR1 TSWWSYY and CDR2 QGS. The CDR3 spans 19 residues. CDR3 region: CALGDLLPTLGDHTDKLIF. The DNA of the CDR3 is TGTGCTCTTGGGGATCTCCTTCCTACGTTGGGGGACCACACCGATAAACTCATCTTT.

This clone was detected a few times. A far larger clone is off by one base, so a read error is likely. This sample includes further DNA sequences coding for the same CDR3. The rearrangement joins TRDV3 to TRDJ2, with 7 nucleotides matching TRDD3. TCRdb gives no J gene; it was assigned here by matching the DNA to germline. Germline V gives CDR1 TVYSNPD, CDR2 GDNSRS (reference sequence). The CDR3 runs to 16 residues. CDR3: CAFLGALPTLTAQLFF. CDR3 DNA sequence: TGTGCCTTCCTGGGGGCCCTCCCTACTTTGACAGCGCAACTCTTCTTT.

For this clone: TCRdb attributes to this sequence the protein of a much larger clone, which differs from the DNA translation at residue 16; a read error is likely, and the protein displayed is translated from the DNA. The V gene was identified as TRDV2, while no J gene was called; TRDD3 is the table's D call and was not checked against the DNA. This CDR3 is 18 amino acids long. Per germline, CDR1 GEAIGNYY and CDR2 EKD. Here the CDR3 DNA reads TGTGCCTGTGAGGGACTCCCAGTGGGGGAGACGTACACCGATAAACCCATCTTT. Translated, it gives CACEGLPVGETYTDKPIF.

This clone was detected many times. The gene calls are TRDV2 and TRDJ1; 7 bases agree with TRDD3. CDR3 length equals 16 residues. Trimming cost V 3 bases and J 4 bases; bases outside gene matches: 13. Germline lookup yields CDR1 GEAIGNYY and CDR2 EKD. CDR3 sequence reads: CACDPAGDKWGDKLIF. Here the CDR3 DNA reads TGTGCCTGTGACCCTGCTGGGGATAAGTGGGGCGATAAACTCATCTTT.

As concerns this clone: One base separates it from a far larger clone, so it is likely a read error. Different DNA sequences within this sample yield the same CDR3. The V and J genes are TRDV1 and TRDJ1; D assignment may be TRDD1, TRDD2 or TRDD3 (5 bases each). CDR3 length: 22 residues. Germline CDR1 reads TSWWSYY; CDR2 reads QGS. The CDR3 is CALGEMGLRHLPQNTFGDKLIF. The CDR3 nucleotides are TGTGCACTTGGGGAAATGGGTCTTCGTCATCTACCCCAAAATACCTTCGGCGATAAACTCATCTTT.

A few counts support this clone. This likely reflects a read error, since a far larger clone is one base away. The sample carries other DNA sequences with the same CDR3. The V gene is TRDV2, the J gene TRDJ3; 13 bases line up with TRDD3. TCRdb carries no J gene annotation; the J gene was assigned here by matching the DNA with germline. Trimming cost V 4 bases and J 0 bases; bases outside gene matches: 14. This CDR3 is 22 amino acids long. Germline loops: CDR1 GEAIGNYY, CDR2 EKD. CDR3 region: CACDSPPTGGYGSSWDTRQMFF. Written as DNA, the CDR3 is TGTGCCTGTGATTCGCCACCGACTGGGGGATACGGAAGCTCCTGGGACACCCGACAGATGTTTTTC.

With regard to this clone: The translation of this DNA and the TCRdb protein of a much larger clone differ at residue 8, probably owing to a read error; the protein shown here is translated from the DNA. V and J are TRDV1 and TRDJ1, with D tentatively TRDD3 (5 bases). Matching the DNA to germline supplied the J gene, which TCRdb does not give. Trimming stripped 2 bases from V and 0 bases from J, with 28 bases between. Germline-derived CDR1 and CDR2 are TSWWSYY and QGS. The CDR3 extends over 21 amino acids. This CDR3 reads CALGEGMARRTSRRYTDKLIF. In nucleotides, the CDR3 is TGTGCTCTTGGGGAAGGGATGGCCCGACGGACCTCCAGACGGTACACCGATAAACTCATCTTT.

Concerning this clone: A read error likely explains why the TCRdb protein, taken from a much larger clone, differs from this DNA's translation at residue 5; the protein shown is translated from the DNA. The chain joins TRDV2 to TRDJ1; D gene ambiguous. CDR1 and CDR2 from the germline V gene are GEAIGNYY and EKD. V was pared by 3 bases and J by 1 base, with 14 bases between. The CDR3 contains 15 residues. CDR3 bases: TGTGCCTGTGACGTGATTTCGATTCGCACCGATAAACTCATCTTT. As protein: CACDVISIRTDKLIF.

Points on this clone: This clone may be a read error of a much larger clone one base away. Other DNA sequences in the same sample also yield this CDR3. V gene TRDV1 combines with J gene TRDJ1; 9 positions match TRDD3. Germline CDR1 reads TSWWSYY; CDR2 reads QGS. The CDR3 sequence is 24 residues long. This CDR3 reads CALGELLVPSPCQWGIGYTYKLIF. The DNA for the CDR3 is TGTGCTCTTGGGGAACTTCTAGTACCTTCCCCATGCCAGTGGGGGATAGGGTACACCTATAAACTCATCTTT.

A word on this clone: This likely reflects a read error, since a far larger clone is one base away. Other DNA sequences of this sample code for an identical CDR3. This chain uses TRDV2 with TRDJ1; D remains ambiguous. CDR3 length: 14 amino acids. Germline V gene data show CDR1 as GEAIGNYY and CDR2 as EKD. The CDR3 here is CACVPGTEALKLIF. As DNA, the CDR3 is TGTGCCTGTGTCCCAGGTACTGAGGCCCTAAAACTCATCTTC.

This clone was counted many times. TCRdb has a much larger clone's protein, which differs at residue 13 from the translation of this DNA, likely because of a read error; what is shown is the protein translated from the DNA. The chain combines TRDV2 with TRDJ1; 13 nucleotides agree with TRDD3. The J gene, left out of TCRdb, was set here by checking the DNA against germline. This CDR3 region has 16 residues. CDR1 and CDR2 (germline): GEAIGNYY, EKD. The CDR3 sequence: CACEALGDTGTDRLIF. CDR3 nucleotide sequence: TGTGCCTGTGAAGCACTGGGGGATACGGGGACCGATAGACTCATCTTT.

This clone was seen repeatedly, ten times or more. The chain links TRDV2 to TRDJ1, with D tentatively TRDD2 (5 bases). Trimming cost V 3 bases and J 6 bases, with 22 bases left between them. The CDR3 is 16 residues long. CDR1 GEAIGNYY and CDR2 EKD come from the germline V gene. The CDR3 nucleotides read TGTGCCTGTGACCCCGTCGGCGCCTACATCAACCATAAACTCATCTTT. The encoded protein is CACDPVGAYINHKLIF.

To note about this clone: TCRdb's listed protein matches a much larger clone and diverges from this DNA's translation at residue 6, likely through a read error; the protein shown comes from the DNA. The rearrangement joins TRDV3 to TRDJ1; D unclear. TCRdb does not report a J gene; here it was assigned by matching the DNA to germline references. V was pared by 3 bases and J by 0 bases, with 14 bases between. The V gene's germline CDR1 is TVYSNPD and CDR2 GDNSRS (reference sequence). This CDR3 comprises 14 residues. In DNA form, the CDR3 reads TGTGCCTTCGGTACTGATCGGTACACCGATAAACTCATCTTT. Translating gives CAFGTDRYTDKLIF. Drawing the rest from reference TRDV3 and TRDJ1, the complete variable domain is CDKVTQSSPDQTVASGSEVVLLCTYDTVYSNPDLFWYRIRPDYSFQFVFYGDNSRSEGADFTQGRFSVKHILTQKAFHLVISPVRTEDSATYYCAFGTDRYTDKLIFGKGTRVTVEP.

A word on this clone: A far larger clone is just one base off, so this is likely a read error. Because the CDR3's place on the DNA is in doubt, the DNA is left out and the CDR3 is given as listed by TCRdb. V is TRDV2 and J is TRDJ1; the D call in the table, TRDD3, was not verified against the DNA. The germline CDR1 and CDR2 sequences are GEAIGNYY and EKD. 16 amino acids form the CDR3, both terminal residues included. CDR3: CACDGLGIGNTDKLIF.

Only a few counts were recorded for this clone. A far larger clone lies a single base away; this is likely a read error. Other DNA sequences in the same sample also yield this CDR3. The CDR3 bases are TGTGCTCTTGGGATCCGCCCGTCCTTACTGGGGGACGTCGATAAACTCATCTTC. Protein: CALGIRPSLLGDVDKLIF. This chain uses TRDV1 with TRDJ1; the match to TRDD3 covers 9 bases. The germline V gene has CDR1 TSWWSYY and CDR2 QGS. The CDR3 covers 18 residues.

This clone was counted only a few times. The TCRdb record carries a much larger clone's protein, which differs from this DNA's translation at residue 13; a read error is the likely cause, and the protein listed here is the DNA translation. J is TRDJ1 and V is TRDV3; 10 bases line up with TRDD3. The V gene's germline CDR1 is TVYSNPD and CDR2 GDNSRS (reference sequence). This CDR3 spans 18 amino acids. V lost 4 bases and J lost 3; bases outside the gene matches: 20. The CDR3 region is CASKGNWGIGYNADKLIF. The CDR3 nucleotides read TGTGCCTCGAAAGGTAACTGGGGGATCGGGTACAACGCCGATAAACTCATCTTT.